The 11 T cell receptor beta chains in this list originate from one sample, sequenced in a study of preoperative IRX-2 immunotherapy in early breast cancer. Treatment reported: preoperative locoregional IRX-2 cytokine immunotherapy. Clones were sequenced by immunoSEQ multiplex PCR, and TCRdb holds only the in-frame ones, with some missing. The table shows around 25,000 clones, with 85% to 90% occurring only once. Sample: tumor tissue, taken after IRX-2 immunotherapy. The receptor source for this set is a human donor with breast cancer.

The V gene is TRBV27, the J gene TRBJ1-1; tentative D call: TRBD1 (5 bases). Trimming cost V 1 base and J 4 bases, with 7 bases left between them. The V gene's germline CDR1 is MNHEY and CDR2 SMNVEV (reference sequence). The CDR3 loop spans 13 amino acids. CDR3 coding DNA: TGTGCCAGCAGTTTATTCAGGGCCACTGAAGCTTTCTTT. Translating it yields CASSLFRATEAFF.

V and J are TRBV5-1 and TRBJ2-1; D unresolved. From germline, CDR1 is SGHRS and CDR2 YFSETQ. The CDR3 runs 14 residues. V was trimmed by 0 bases and J by 13 bases, leaving 17 bases between them. CDR3 in DNA: TGCGCCAGCAGCTTGGACCCCGCCCTCCCGGCTCAGTTCTTC. Translation gives CASSLDPALPAQFF.

V gene TRBV6-5 combines with J gene TRBJ2-2; 10 bases are shared with TRBD2. Per germline, CDR1 MNHEY and CDR2 SVGAGI. The CDR3 consists of 16 residues. J gave up 2 bases and V 4 bases, and 4 bases lay outside the gene matches. The CDR3 reads CASSFTSGANTGELFF. The CDR3 region has the DNA TGTGCCAGCAGTTTCACTAGCGGGGCTAACACCGGGGAGCTGTTTTTT.

The chain uses TRBV5-6 and TRBJ1-6; tentative D call: TRBD1 (5 bases). The CDR3 runs to 16 residues. Trimming pared 1 base from V and 9 bases from J, leaving 17 bases between. Looked up from germline, CDR1 is SGHDT and CDR2 is YYEEEE. The DNA for the CDR3 is TGTGCCAGCAGCTTGCCCTTCCGGCAGGGAGGTTCACCCCTCCACTTT. Translation gives CASSLPFRQGGSPLHF.

The chain recombines TRBV5-1 with TRBJ1-2, with a possible D match to TRBD1 (6 bases). V lost 4 bases to trimming and J lost 0 bases, with 13 bases between them. The CDR3 runs to 15 residues. The germline CDR1 and CDR2 sequences are SGHRS and YFSETQ. CDR3 loop: CASSPGQNANYGYTF. CDR3 bases: TGCGCCAGCAGCCCCGGACAGAATGCTAACTATGGCTACACCTTC.

This chain connects TRBV5-5 to TRBJ2-1; D not resolved. The CDR3 spans 12 residues. Trimming removed 2 bases from V and 0 bases from J, with 0 bases in between. Germline assignment: CDR1 SGHKS and CDR2 YYEKEE (reference sequence). This chain's CDR3 is CASSFSYNEQFF. The CDR3 coding sequence is TGTGCCAGCAGCTTCTCCTACAATGAGCAGTTCTTC.

J is TRBJ1-5 and V is TRBV18; TRBD1 aligns across 8 bases. Germline values: CDR1 KGHSH, CDR2 LQKENI. This CDR3 contains 16 residues. Losses at the gene ends were 5 bases for V and 2 bases for J; bases not matched to a gene: 8. Here the CDR3 reads CASSTGQGTGNQPQHF. CDR3 DNA: TGTGCCAGCTCAACCGGACAGGGCACGGGCAATCAGCCCCAGCATTTT.

The chain recombines TRBV7-9 with TRBJ2-5; tentatively, D is TRBD2 (6 bases). Germline V gene data show CDR1 as SEHNR and CDR2 as FQNEAQ (reference sequence). CDR3 length equals 17 residues. V dropped 5 bases and J dropped 2 bases, with 21 bases sitting between them. This chain's CDR3 is CASSDTSSRGIQETQYF. DNA of the CDR3: TGTGCCAGCAGCGATACCTCTTCGCGGGGAATACAAGAGACCCAGTACTTC.

This clone has more than one count but fewer than ten. The chain uses TRBV7-9 and TRBJ2-7, with 8 bases identical to TRBD1. Germline V CDR1 and CDR2: SEHNR, FQNEAQ (reference sequence). V shed 5 bases, J shed 7 bases, and the junction held 16 bases outside the gene matches. The CDR3 consists of 16 residues. The CDR3 DNA follows: TGTGCCAGCAGCCCCCGCTCGCCAGGACAGGGCTGGGAGCAGTACGTC. Translation: CASSPRSPGQGWEQYV.

The chain has TRBV19 and TRBJ1-2, with TRBD1 as a possible D gene (5 bases). Trimming stripped 5 bases from V and 8 bases from J, with 24 bases between. The CDR3 has 16 residues. The germline gives CDR1 LNHDA, CDR2 SQIVND (reference sequence). The CDR3 reads CASSPEDTTALRGYTF. Here the CDR3 DNA reads TGTGCCAGTAGTCCCGAGGACACTACCGCCCTTCGAGGCTACACCTTC.

The chain joins TRBV28 to TRBJ2-3; D is unclear. V was shortened by 2 bases and J by 8 bases, with 8 bases between the two germline ends. CDR1 and CDR2 (germline): MDHEN, SYDVKM. The CDR3 contains 12 residues. CDR3 residues: CASSLGSATQYF. CDR3 nucleotides: TGTGCCAGCAGTTTAGGGTCGGCTACGCAGTATTTT.